Following are 9 T cell receptor beta chains from one sample sequenced in a study of T-cell memory formation after mild COVID-19. TCRdb reprocessed the 5' RACE reads with MiXCR, giving one entry per CDR3 protein. The sample has just under 550,000 distinct CDR3 sequences; roughly 20% are singletons. The sequencing input was PBMCs or a T cell subset sorted from them (not recorded which). The receptors derive from an adult woman who had mild COVID-19 (a few samples of this study predate the infection). Cell type and time point are not known.

This clonotype was observed a handful of times. This chain connects TRBV14 to TRBJ1-2, with TRBD1 identical over 9 bases. Germline loops: CDR1 SGHDN, CDR2 FVKESK. V shed 4 bases, J shed 6 bases, and the junction held 3 bases outside the gene matches. The CDR3 has 13 amino acids. CDR3 sequence (DNA): TGTGCCAGCAGCCCCGGGACAGGGAATGGCTACACCTTC. It specifies CASSPGTGNGYTF.

J is TRBJ2-2 and V is TRBV5-1, with 8 positions matching TRBD2. The CDR3 consists of 16 residues. Germline values: CDR1 SGHRS, CDR2 YFSETQ. With 2 bases clipped from V and 0 bases from J, the junction kept 3 bases outside the gene matches. The CDR3 DNA reads as TGCGCCAGCAGCTTCTCGGGACTAGCGAACACCGGGGAGCTGTTTTTT. This sequence encodes CASSFSGLANTGELFF.

This clonotype occurred a few times. The chain has TRBV7-6 and TRBJ1-2, with 7 bases matching TRBD1. Losses at the gene ends were 5 bases for V and 8 bases for J; bases not matched to a gene: 11. CDR1 and CDR2 from the germline V gene are SGHVS and FNYEAQ. The CDR3 length is 14 residues. The CDR3 region is CASSPRQGPGGYTF. Written as DNA, the CDR3 is TGTGCCAGCAGCCCGAGACAGGGTCCTGGGGGCTACACCTTC.

In its sample, this clonotype was seen a few times. The CDR3 DNA follows: TGTGCCAGCAGCTTGTTTTTTAGGACCGGGGAGCTGTTTTTT. This encodes CASSLFFRTGELFF. This rearrangement joins TRBV7-2 to TRBJ2-2; D ambiguous. The CDR3 length is 14 residues. Trimming removed 3 bases from V and 5 bases from J, with 10 bases in between. CDR1 and CDR2 from the germline V gene are SGHTA and FQGNSA.

J is TRBJ2-5 and V is TRBV6-6; D uncertain. CDR3 size: 17 residues. The V gene lost 2 bases and the J gene lost 4 bases, with 20 bases spanning the gap. Per germline, CDR1 MNHNY and CDR2 SVGAGI (reference sequence). CDR3 in DNA: TGTGCCAGCAGTTACACTTCGTCCACAATCAGTCGAGAGACCCAGTACTTC. This encodes CASSYTSSTISRETQYF.

Only a few counts were recorded for this clonotype. The genes are TRBV9 and TRBJ1-1; maybe TRBD1 (5 bases). The CDR3 is made up of 13 amino acids. V lost 4 bases to trimming and J lost 11 bases, with 18 bases between them. The germline CDR1 and CDR2 sequences are SGDLS and YYNGEE. The CDR3, as DNA: TGTGCCAGCAGCCAGGCGTTGGCGGGGCGTGCTTTCTTT. It translates to CASSQALAGRAFF.

The table lists this clonotype with a few counts. This rearrangement joins TRBV9 to TRBJ1-3; tentatively, D is TRBD1 (6 bases). The CDR3 length is 15 residues. Germline V CDR1 and CDR2: SGDLS, YYNGEE. V lost 4 bases, J lost 0 bases, and 11 bases lay in between. The CDR3 loop is CASSTDRSSGNTIYF. For the CDR3, the DNA is TGTGCCAGCAGCACCGACAGGTCCTCTGGAAACACCATATATTTT.

This clonotype occurred a few times. The chain carries TRBV5-4 and TRBJ2-5, with TRBD1 identical over 7 bases. The CDR3 contains 14 residues. Trimming removed 4 bases from V and 3 bases from J; junction bases left unmatched: 6. Germline lookup yields CDR1 SGHNT and CDR2 YYREEE (reference sequence). The CDR3 nucleotides read TGTGCCAGCAGCGAGACCGGGACAGAAGAGACCCAGTACTTC. It codes for CASSETGTEETQYF.

J is TRBJ2-7 and V is TRBV12-3 or TRBV12-4; TRBD1 matches at 11 bases. The CDR3 covers 15 residues. V shed 5 bases and J 2 bases; nucleotides not matched to a gene: 5. DNA for the CDR3: TGTGCCAGCAGTCCGGCGGGACAGGGGGCCTACGAGCAGTACTTC. Its translation is CASSPAGQGAYEQYF.